This entry features one T cell receptor (beta chain) sequence. No antigen is known for it. TCRdb fed the reads into MiXCR, producing one record per CDR3 protein. The data show more than 250,000 distinct CDR3 sequences, 20% to 25% seen once. Germline V gene lookup returns CDR1 SGHTA and CDR2 FQGNSA. This CDR3 region has 16 residues. Trimming shortened V by 5 bases and J by 5 bases, and 20 bases separated the two germline ends. The sample comes from a study of T cell repertoires in cytomegalovirus infection. Study-wide results and limits: Cumulative frequency of public TCR beta families picked out carriers of CMV plus the relevant HLA.

This sequence was found in a human donor in good health (CMV status not recorded). Some clones in this sample may be carry-over from other donors' samples. The sample here was cultured PBMCs, taken from culture after CMV antigen stimulation. V and J are TRBV7-2 and TRBJ2-3; D is perhaps TRBD2 (6 bases). This CDR3 is CASSLQQWGEIDTQYF. DNA of the CDR3: TGTGCCAGCAGCCTCCAGCAATGGGGGGAGATAGATACGCAGTATTTT.